The 8 T cell receptor beta chains given below trace back to one sample, sequenced in a study of T cells in Graves' hyperthyroidism and ophthalmopathy (dated by TCRdb to between 2017 and 2020). To prepare the library, multiplex PCR was applied. The instrument was an Illumina HiSeq 2000. TCR beta CDR3 regions were amplified from RNA transcripts. For the first round of RT-PCR on the TCR CDR3, the HTBI primer set was used together with the Qiagen OneStep RT-PCR kit. TCRdb ran its own pipeline on the public reads, namely fastp trimming at Q25 and MiXCR clone calling, and kept in-frame beta chains. Identical CDR3 proteins give one entry, which carries the most common genes and DNA. Here the sample has 330,000 or so distinct CDR3 sequences; 15% to 20% occur a single time. The ten most abundant clones make up 15% to 19% of the sample. Sequencing used blood. These receptors were taken from a woman in her thirties or forties with Graves' ophthalmopathy.

This clonotype was seen a handful of times. The chain carries TRBV11-2 and TRBJ1-1; D perhaps matches TRBD1 (6 bases). This CDR3 has 16 amino acids. Germline CDR1 reads SGHAT; CDR2 reads FQNNGV. V was cut by 5 bases and J by 1 base, with 17 bases left in between. The CDR3 protein is CASSQNGDRTNTEAFF. The CDR3 DNA reads TGTGCCAGCAGCCAAAACGGCGACAGGACGAACACTGAAGCTTTCTTT.

Concerning this clonotype: It may be a read error: a sequence one base away is much more abundant. This chain links TRBV28 with TRBJ2-7; possible D gene TRBD2, 6 bases. This CDR3 region has 14 residues. Per the germline V gene, CDR1 is MDHEN and CDR2 is SYDVKM. Trimming left V 3 bases short and J 0 bases short, with 9 bases between. For the CDR3, the DNA is TGTGCCAGCAGTTTTGCGGGAAGCTCCTACGAGCAGTACTTC. Protein product: CASSFAGSSYEQYF. The whole variable domain, filled in from reference TRBV28 and TRBJ2-7, reads DVKVTQSSRYLVKRTGEKVFLECVQDMDHENMFWYRQDPGLGLRLIYFSYDVKMKEKGDIPEGYSVSREKKERFSLILESASTNQTSMYLCASSFAGSSYEQYFGPGTRLTVT.

This clonotype turned up a few times. The V call is TRBV12-3 or TRBV12-4, the J call TRBJ2-7, with 8 bases lining up with TRBD1. V shed 5 bases, J shed 5 bases, and the junction held 14 bases outside the gene matches. This CDR3 has 16 amino acids. Here the CDR3 reads CASSPSPGQGYHEQYF. The CDR3 DNA is TGTGCCAGCAGTCCGTCCCCAGGACAGGGATACCACGAGCAGTACTTC.

This clonotype was seen at least ten times. This chain links TRBV7-9 with TRBJ2-2; D not certain. The V end was cut by 0 bases, the J end by 4 bases, with 6 bases between. This CDR3 spans 14 amino acids. Germline V gene lookup returns CDR1 SEHNR and CDR2 FQNEAQ (reference sequence). The DNA for the CDR3 is TGTGCCAGCAGCTTAGCCCTCGGCACCGGGGAGCTGTTTTTT. Its translation is CASSLALGTGELFF.

This clonotype came up once. The V and J genes are TRBV29-1 and TRBJ1-1; D uncertain. Trimming took 0 bases from V and 1 from J, leaving 9 bases between them. The germline gives CDR1 SQVTM, CDR2 ANQGSEA. The CDR3 sequence is 14 residues long. CDR3 sequence reads: CSVEDPGQNTEAFF. For the CDR3, the DNA is TGCAGCGTTGAAGATCCAGGCCAGAACACTGAAGCTTTCTTT.

This clonotype was seen at least ten times. V and J are TRBV9 and TRBJ2-5; D is ambiguous. CDR3 length: 12 amino acids. Trimming removed 0 bases at V and 4 bases at J, with 4 bases between. CDR1 and CDR2 (germline): SGDLS, YYNGEE. CDR3 sequence reads: CASSVEGETQYF. CDR3 DNA: TGTGCCAGCAGCGTAGAGGGAGAGACCCAGTACTTC.

This clonotype was seen at least ten times. The rearrangement uses TRBV10-2 and TRBJ2-7, with D uncertain. V shed 3 bases and J shed 4 bases, with 7 bases lying between them. Germline V gene lookup returns CDR1 WSHSY and CDR2 SAAADI. This CDR3 region has 12 residues. Here the CDR3 reads CASSEIMYEQYF. For the CDR3, the DNA is TGCGCCAGCAGTGAAATTATGTACGAGCAGTACTTC.

This clonotype showed up many times. V gene TRBV19 combines with J gene TRBJ1-2; tentatively, D is TRBD1 (6 bases). The CDR3 runs to 13 residues. Germline V gives CDR1 LNHDA, CDR2 SQIVND (reference sequence). V was clipped by 2 bases and J by 4 bases, with 8 bases between them. The CDR3 sequence is CASSIRGAYGYTF. CDR3 DNA sequence: TGTGCCAGTAGTATACGGGGGGCCTATGGCTACACCTTC. Looking up the rest from reference TRBV19 and TRBJ1-2 gives the full variable domain: DGGITQSPKYLFRKEGQNVTLSCEQNLNHDAMYWYRQDPGQGLRLIYYSQIVNDFQKGDIAEGYSVSREKKESFPLTVTSAQKNPTAFYLCASSIRGAYGYTFGSGTRLTVV.